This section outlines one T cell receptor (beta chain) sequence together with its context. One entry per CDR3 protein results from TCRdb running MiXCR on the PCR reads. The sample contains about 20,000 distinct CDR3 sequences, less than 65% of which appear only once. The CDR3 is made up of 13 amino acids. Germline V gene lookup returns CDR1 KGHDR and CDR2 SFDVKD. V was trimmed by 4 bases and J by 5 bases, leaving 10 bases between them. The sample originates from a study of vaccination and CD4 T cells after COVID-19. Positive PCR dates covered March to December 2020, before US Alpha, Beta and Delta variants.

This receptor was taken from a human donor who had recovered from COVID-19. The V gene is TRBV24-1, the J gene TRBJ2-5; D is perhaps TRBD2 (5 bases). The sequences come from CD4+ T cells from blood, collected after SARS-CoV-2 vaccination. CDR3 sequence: CATSEGSRETQYF. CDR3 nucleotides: TGTGCCACCAGTGAGGGGAGTCGGGAGACCCAGTACTTC.